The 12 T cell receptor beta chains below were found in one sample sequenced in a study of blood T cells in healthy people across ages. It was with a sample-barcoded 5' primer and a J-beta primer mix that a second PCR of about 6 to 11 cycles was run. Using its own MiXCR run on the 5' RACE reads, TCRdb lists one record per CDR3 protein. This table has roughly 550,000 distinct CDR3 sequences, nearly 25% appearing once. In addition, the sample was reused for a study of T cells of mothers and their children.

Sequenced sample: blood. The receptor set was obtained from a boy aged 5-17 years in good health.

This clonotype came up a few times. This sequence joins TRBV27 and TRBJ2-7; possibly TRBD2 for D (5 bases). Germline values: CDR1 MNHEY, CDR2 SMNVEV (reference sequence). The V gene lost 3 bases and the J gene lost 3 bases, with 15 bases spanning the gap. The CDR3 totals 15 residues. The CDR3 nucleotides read TGTGCCAGCAGTTTTAATGTTGAGGGCGTCTACGAGCAGTACTTC. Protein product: CASSFNVEGVYEQYF.

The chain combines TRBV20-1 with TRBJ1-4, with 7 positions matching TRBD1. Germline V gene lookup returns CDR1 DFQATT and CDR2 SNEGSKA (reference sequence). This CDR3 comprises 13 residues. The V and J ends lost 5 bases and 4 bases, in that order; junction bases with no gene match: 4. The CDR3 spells CSALGQFNEKLFF. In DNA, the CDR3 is TGCAGTGCTTTGGGACAGTTTAATGAAAAACTGTTTTTT.

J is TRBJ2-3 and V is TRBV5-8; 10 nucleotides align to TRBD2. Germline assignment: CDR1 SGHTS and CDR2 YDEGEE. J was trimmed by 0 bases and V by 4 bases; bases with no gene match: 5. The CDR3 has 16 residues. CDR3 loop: CASSPGLAFSTDTQYF. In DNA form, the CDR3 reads TGTGCCAGCAGCCCGGGACTAGCGTTTAGCACAGATACGCAGTATTTT.

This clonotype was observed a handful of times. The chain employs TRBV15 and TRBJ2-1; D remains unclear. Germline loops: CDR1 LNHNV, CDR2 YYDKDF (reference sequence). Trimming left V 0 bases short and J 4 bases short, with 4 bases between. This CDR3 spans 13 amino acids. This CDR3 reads CATSREQYNEQFF. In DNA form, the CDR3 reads TGTGCCACCAGCAGAGAACAGTACAATGAGCAGTTCTTC.

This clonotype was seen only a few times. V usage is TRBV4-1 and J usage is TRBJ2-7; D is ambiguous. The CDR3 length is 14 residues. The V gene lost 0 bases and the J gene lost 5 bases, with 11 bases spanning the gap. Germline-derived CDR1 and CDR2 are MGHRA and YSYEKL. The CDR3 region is CASSQEGRRNEQYF. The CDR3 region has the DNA TGCGCCAGCAGCCAAGAGGGCAGGCGGAACGAGCAGTACTTC.

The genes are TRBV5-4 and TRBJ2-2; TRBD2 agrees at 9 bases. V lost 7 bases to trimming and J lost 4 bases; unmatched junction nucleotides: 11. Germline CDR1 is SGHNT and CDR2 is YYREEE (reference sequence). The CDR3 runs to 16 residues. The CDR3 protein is CASHGSGRPGTGELFF. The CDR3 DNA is TGTGCCAGCCACGGAAGCGGGAGGCCGGGCACCGGGGAGCTGTTTTTT.

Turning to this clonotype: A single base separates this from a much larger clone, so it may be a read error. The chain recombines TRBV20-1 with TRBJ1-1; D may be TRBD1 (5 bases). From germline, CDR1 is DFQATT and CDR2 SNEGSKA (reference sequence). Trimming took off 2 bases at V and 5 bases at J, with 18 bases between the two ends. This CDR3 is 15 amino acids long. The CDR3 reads CSARKRDPGGTEAFF. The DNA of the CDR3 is TGCAGTGCTAGAAAGAGGGACCCGGGCGGAACTGAAGCTTTCTTT.

DNA of the CDR3: TGCGCCAGCAGCTTGACAGGACCATCAACTAATGAAAAACTGTTTTTT. Protein sequence: CASSLTGPSTNEKLFF. The chain is built from TRBV5-1 and TRBJ1-4; TRBD1 is a possible D gene (5 bases). V was clipped by 1 base and J by 0 bases, with 10 bases between them. Germline CDR1 and CDR2: SGHRS and YFSETQ. This CDR3 has 16 residues.

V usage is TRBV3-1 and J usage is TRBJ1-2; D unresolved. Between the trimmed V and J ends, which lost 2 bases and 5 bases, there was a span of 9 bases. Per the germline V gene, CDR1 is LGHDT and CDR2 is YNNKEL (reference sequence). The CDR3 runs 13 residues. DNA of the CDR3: TGTGCCAGCAGCCAACTCCTACGTTATGGCTACACCTTC. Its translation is CASSQLLRYGYTF.

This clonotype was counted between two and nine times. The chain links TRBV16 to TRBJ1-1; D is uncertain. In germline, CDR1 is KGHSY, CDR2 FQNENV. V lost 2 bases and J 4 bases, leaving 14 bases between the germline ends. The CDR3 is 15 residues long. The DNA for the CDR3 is TGTGCCAGCAGCCAAGGTCGGACTCGAGGCACTGAAGCTTTCTTT. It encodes CASSQGRTRGTEAFF.

CDR3 in DNA: TGTGCCAGCAGTTTAGTACAGGAGGGCATTCAGTACTTC. Amino acids: CASSLVQEGIQYF. The chain employs TRBV28 and TRBJ2-4; a weak D match, TRBD2 (6 bases). Trimming left V 2 bases short and J 9 bases short, with 11 bases between. This CDR3 contains 13 residues. Germline lookup yields CDR1 MDHEN and CDR2 SYDVKM.

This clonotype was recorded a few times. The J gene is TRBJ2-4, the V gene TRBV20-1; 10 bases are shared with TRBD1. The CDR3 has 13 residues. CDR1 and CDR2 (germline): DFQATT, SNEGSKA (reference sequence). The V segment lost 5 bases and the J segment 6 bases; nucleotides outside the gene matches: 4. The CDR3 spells CSADGQGVNIQYF. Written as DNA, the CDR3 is TGCAGTGCTGACGGACAGGGGGTAAACATTCAGTACTTC.